A selection of T cell receptor beta chains follows, all from one sample in a study of spatial heterogeneity in lung cancer. MiXCR, run by TCRdb on the 5' RACE reads, gives a single entry per CDR3 protein. The repertoire holds about 94,000 distinct CDR3 sequences, with approximately 19% as singletons. Specimen: PBMCs, collected at follow-up. Every receptor here comes from a male donor with early-stage non-small cell lung cancer. The CDR3 runs from the conserved cysteine through the conserved F or W. Each record gives: J gene, clone size, V gene, D gene, CDR3 protein, CDR3 DNA. D genes are given only for firm matches. Only part of the rows carry a size: once, few, many, or a class if the clone is expanded.

J: TRBJ1-1; size: .; V: TRBV29-1; D: TRBD1; CDR3: CSVVTGATEAFF; DNA: TGCAGCGTTGTTACAGGGGCCACTGAAGCTTTCTTT
J: TRBJ2-7; size: .; V: TRBV20-1; D: TRBD2; CDR3: CSAHRTGRDYEQYF; DNA: TGCAGTGCCCACCGAACCGGGAGGGACTACGAGCAGTACTTC
J: TRBJ2-5; size: .; V: TRBV29-1; D: .; CDR3: CSVEDRGGQLQETQYF; DNA: TGCAGCGTTGAAGATCGTGGCGGACAGCTCCAAGAGACCCAGTACTTC
J: TRBJ2-5; size: .; V: TRBV4-1; D: .; CDR3: CASSQDSETQYF; DNA: TGCGCCAGCAGCCAAGATTCAGAGACCCAGTACTTC
J: TRBJ1-2; size: many; V: TRBV7-8; D: .; CDR3: CASSLWTVRGNNYGYTF; DNA: TGTGCCAGCAGCCTTTGGACAGTAAGGGGTAATAACTATGGCTACACCTTC
J: TRBJ2-3; size: .; V: TRBV3-1; D: TRBD1; CDR3: CASSHRQGLTDTQYF; DNA: TGTGCCAGCAGCCACCGACAGGGGTTGACAGATACGCAGTATTTT
J: TRBJ1-1; size: few; V: TRBV7-2; D: .; CDR3: CASSFQGITNTEAFF; DNA: TGTGCCAGCAGCTTCCAGGGGATTACGAACACTGAAGCTTTCTTT
J: TRBJ2-2; size: .; V: TRBV7-8; D: TRBD2; CDR3: CASSSGTGGPSGELFF; DNA: TGTGCCAGCAGCTCGGGGACGGGAGGGCCCTCCGGGGAGCTGTTTTTT
J: TRBJ2-3; size: .; V: TRBV5-1; D: TRBD1; CDR3: CATTEGGRADTQYF; DNA: TGCGCCACCACCGAAGGGGGCCGGGCAGATACGCAGTATTTT
J: TRBJ2-1; size: .; V: TRBV10-3; D: .; CDR3: CANGETDTYNERFF; DNA: TGTGCCAACGGAGAGACGGATACCTACAATGAGCGGTTCTTC
J: TRBJ2-5; size: .; V: TRBV3-1; D: .; CDR3: CASSQVWTAQGATQYF; DNA: TGTGCCAGCAGCCAAGTATGGACAGCCCAAGGAGCGACCCAGTACTTC
J: TRBJ2-6; size: .; V: TRBV12-3/TRBV12-4; D: .; CDR3: CASSRSGANVLTF; DNA: TGTGCCAGCAGTCGCTCTGGGGCCAACGTCCTGACTTTC
J: TRBJ2-1; size: .; V: TRBV11-2; D: .; CDR3: CASSLDRGGLNEQFF; DNA: TGTGCCAGCAGCTTAGATAGGGGGGGTCTGAATGAGCAGTTCTTC
J: TRBJ2-6; size: few; V: TRBV6-1; D: .; CDR3: CASSESLTAPGANVLTF; DNA: TGTGCCAGCAGTGAATCGCTGACAGCCCCTGGGGCCAACGTCCTGACTTTC
J: TRBJ1-5; size: few; V: TRBV19; D: TRBD1; CDR3: CASSYGRTGVPNQPQHF; DNA: TGTGCCAGTAGTTACGGGCGTACAGGGGTTCCCAATCAGCCCCAGCATTTT
J: TRBJ1-2; size: few; V: TRBV19; D: TRBD1; CDR3: CASRRAQGDYGYTF; DNA: TGTGCCAGTAGGAGAGCACAGGGGGACTATGGCTACACCTTC
J: TRBJ2-1; size: many; V: TRBV11-2; D: TRBD2; CDR3: CASRAAAGAHNEQFF; DNA: TGTGCCAGCAGGGCCGCAGCGGGGGCCCACAATGAGCAGTTCTTC
J: TRBJ1-1; size: few; V: TRBV2; D: .; CDR3: CASSGQSPKGFF; DNA: TGTGCCAGCAGCGGACAGTCCCCAAAGGGTTTCTTT
J: TRBJ2-3; size: many; V: TRBV9; D: TRBD2; CDR3: CASSATSGRPTDTQYF; DNA: TGTGCCAGCAGCGCGACCAGCGGGAGGCCGACAGATACGCAGTATTTT
J: TRBJ2-5; size: few; V: TRBV5-5; D: .; CDR3: CASSLLGAGETQYF; DNA: TGTGCCAGCAGCTTGTTGGGTGCAGGGGAGACCCAGTACTTC
J: TRBJ1-1; size: few; V: TRBV9; D: .; CDR3: CASSVASQGEAFF; DNA: TGTGCCAGCAGCGTAGCTTCTCAGGGAGAAGCTTTCTTT
J: TRBJ2-1; size: few; V: TRBV7-8; D: TRBD2; CDR3: CASSLEGARRTSGMNEQFF; DNA: TGTGCCAGCAGCTTAGAGGGGGCACGAAGGACTAGCGGGATGAATGAGCAGTTCTTC
J: TRBJ1-1; size: once; V: TRBV7-2; D: TRBD1; CDR3: CASSLGPGTEIKGAFF; DNA: TGTGCCAGCAGCTTAGGGCCCGGGACAGAGATCAAGGGAGCTTTCTTT
J: TRBJ2-2; size: many; V: TRBV4-1; D: .; CDR3: CASSPGLNTGELFF; DNA: TGCGCCAGCAGCCCTGGACTAAACACCGGGGAGCTGTTTTTT
J: TRBJ1-2; size: few; V: TRBV7-9; D: .; CDR3: CASSPTGIRGYTF; DNA: TGTGCCAGCAGCCCTACAGGGATAAGGGGCTACACCTTC
J: TRBJ1-1; size: few; V: TRBV30; D: .; CDR3: CAWTEGGSRTEAFF; DNA: TGTGCCTGGACCGAAGGGGGGAGTCGGACTGAAGCTTTCTTT
J: TRBJ2-7; size: many; V: TRBV20-1; D: TRBD1; CDR3: CSVDGQGGSYEQYF; DNA: TGCAGTGTAGACGGACAGGGGGGGTCCTACGAGCAGTACTTC
J: TRBJ2-1; size: .; V: TRBV7-9; D: .; CDR3: CASSSPTGEGDEQFF; DNA: TGTGCCAGCAGCTCGCCCACGGGAGAGGGGGATGAGCAGTTCTTC
J: TRBJ2-4; size: many; V: TRBV20-1; D: .; CDR3: CSADRDSLAKNIQYF; DNA: TGCAGTGCTGACCGCGACAGCCTAGCCAAAAACATTCAGTACTTC
J: TRBJ1-5; size: .; V: TRBV2; D: .; CDR3: CASSLTGFQHF; DNA: TGTGCCAGCAGTCTAACCGGTTTCCAGCATTTT
J: TRBJ1-1; size: few; V: TRBV12-3/TRBV12-4; D: .; CDR3: CASTFRAGKNTEAFF; DNA: TGTGCCAGCACTTTTAGGGCAGGGAAGAACACTGAAGCTTTCTTT
J: TRBJ1-3; size: .; V: TRBV27; D: .; CDR3: CASSRSGFYGNTIYF; DNA: TGTGCCAGCAGTCGATCAGGGTTTTATGGAAACACCATATATTTT
J: TRBJ2-1; size: .; V: TRBV6-1; D: .; CDR3: CASSTLAFTYNEQFF; DNA: TGTGCCAGCAGTACCCTAGCATTCACCTACAATGAGCAGTTCTTC
J: TRBJ2-2; size: many; V: TRBV18; D: .; CDR3: CASSPQGSGFTGELFF; DNA: TGTGCCAGCTCACCGCAGGGTTCCGGATTCACCGGGGAGCTGTTTTTT
J: TRBJ1-4; size: .; V: TRBV20-1; D: TRBD1; CDR3: CSAGGRPGGEKLFF; DNA: TGCAGTGCGGGCGGGAGGCCAGGGGGCGAAAAACTGTTTTTT
J: TRBJ1-2; size: .; V: TRBV9; D: .; CDR3: CASSVASRANYGYTF; DNA: TGTGCCAGCAGCGTAGCGAGCCGAGCTAACTATGGCTACACCTTC
J: TRBJ1-5; size: .; V: TRBV7-2; D: TRBD1; CDR3: CASSVMGSQGQPQHF; DNA: TGTGCCAGCAGCGTTATGGGATCACAGGGGCAGCCCCAGCATTTT
J: TRBJ2-1; size: .; V: TRBV9; D: .; CDR3: CASSVGGEDEQFF; DNA: TGTGCCAGCAGCGTAGGAGGGGAGGATGAGCAGTTCTTC
J: TRBJ2-7; size: .; V: TRBV20-1; D: TRBD1; CDR3: CSATNRDRGVREQYF; DNA: TGCAGTGCTACTAACCGGGACAGGGGTGTCCGAGAGCAGTACTTC
J: TRBJ2-1; size: few; V: TRBV20-1; D: .; CDR3: CSARIGGGDEQFF; DNA: TGCAGTGCTAGAATAGGGGGAGGCGATGAGCAGTTCTTC
J: TRBJ1-6; size: many; V: TRBV3-1; D: .; CDR3: CASSQGSGLNNSPLHF; DNA: TGTGCCAGCAGCCAAGGGTCGGGACTCAATAATTCACCCCTCCACTTT
J: TRBJ1-1; size: .; V: TRBV7-2; D: .; CDR3: CASSSKVNTEAFF; DNA: TGTGCCAGCAGCTCCAAGGTGAACACTGAAGCTTTCTTT
J: TRBJ2-4; size: .; V: TRBV19; D: .; CDR3: CASSMERAARGIQYF; DNA: TGTGCCAGTAGTATGGAGAGGGCCGCAAGGGGCATTCAGTACTTC
J: TRBJ1-2; size: .; V: TRBV4-1; D: TRBD1; CDR3: CASSARAGTVYGYTF; DNA: TGCGCCAGCAGCGCGCGAGCCGGGACAGTCTATGGCTACACCTTC
J: TRBJ2-2; size: .; V: TRBV29-1; D: TRBD1; CDR3: CSVVLDRTNTGELFF; DNA: TGCAGCGTTGTCCTGGACAGGACGAACACCGGGGAGCTGTTTTTT
J: TRBJ1-2; size: .; V: TRBV6-5; D: .; CDR3: CASSKREHNYGYTF; DNA: TGTGCCAGCAGTAAAAGGGAACATAACTATGGCTACACCTTC
J: TRBJ2-2; size: .; V: TRBV4-1; D: TRBD1; CDR3: CASSQGRGLNTGELFF; DNA: TGCGCCAGCAGCCAGGGAAGGGGGCTGAACACCGGGGAGCTGTTTTTT
J: TRBJ2-7; size: few; V: TRBV7-2; D: .; CDR3: CASSPGAFEGGSDRTAYEQYF; DNA: TGTGCCAGCAGCCCAGGGGCTTTCGAGGGCGGGAGCGATCGTACCGCCTACGAGCAGTACTTC
J: TRBJ2-3; size: .; V: TRBV20-1; D: TRBD1; CDR3: CSAVTGQTSTDTQYF; DNA: TGCAGTGCTGTCACGGGACAGACTAGCACAGATACGCAGTATTTT
J: TRBJ2-7; size: .; V: TRBV12-5; D: TRBD1; CDR3: CASGSLTGGTYEQYF; DNA: TGTGCTAGTGGTTCACTAACAGGGGGCACCTACGAGCAGTACTTC
J: TRBJ2-1; size: .; V: TRBV9; D: TRBD2; CDR3: CASSMTSGTDEQFF; DNA: TGTGCCAGCAGCATGACTAGCGGGACGGATGAGCAGTTCTTC
J: TRBJ2-5; size: .; V: TRBV4-1; D: .; CDR3: CASSQESGERETQYF; DNA: TGCGCCAGCAGCCAAGAGAGTGGGGAGCGGGAGACCCAGTACTTC
J: TRBJ2-1; size: .; V: TRBV2; D: TRBD2; CDR3: CASRRLAGGDYNEQFF; DNA: TGTGCCAGCAGAAGACTAGCGGGAGGGGACTACAATGAGCAGTTCTTC
J: TRBJ2-4; size: few; V: TRBV4-2; D: .; CDR3: CASSQDYSGTGLAKNIQYF; DNA: TGTGCCAGCAGCCAAGATTACTCAGGGACGGGACTAGCCAAAAACATTCAGTACTTC